The 5 T cell receptor beta chains given below trace back to one sample, sequenced in a study of blood T cells in healthy people across ages. Next came a second PCR, run for about 7 to 12 cycles, which used a sample-barcoded 5' primer along with a J-beta primer mix. TCRdb fed the 5' RACE reads into MiXCR, producing one record per CDR3 protein. The data contain around 1,700,000 distinct CDR3 sequences, about 28% of them singletons. Sample: blood. The receptor set was obtained from a woman aged 30 to 39 in good health.

On this clonotype itself: It may be a read error: a sequence one base away is much more abundant. The rearrangement links TRBV5-1 to TRBJ2-5; 9 bases agree with TRBD2. The J call may be in error: the DNA end matches TRBJ2-7 better. This CDR3 spans 14 amino acids. Germline V gives CDR1 SGHRS, CDR2 YFSETQ. CDR3 nucleotide sequence: TGCGCCGGCGGGAGGGGCGACCAGAGCTACGAGCAGTACTTC. This encodes CAGGRGDQSYEQYF.

The chain is built from TRBV20-1 and TRBJ1-5; D unresolved. Deletions cut 8 bases from V and 0 bases from J, with 20 bases between. From germline, CDR1 is DFQATT and CDR2 SNEGSKA (reference sequence). The CDR3 runs to 16 residues. The CDR3 spells CSLLSGSRYSNQPQHF. The CDR3 nucleotides are TGCAGTCTCCTATCCGGGTCCCGTTATAGCAATCAGCCCCAGCATTTT.

This clonotype was counted ten times or more. V gene TRBV29-1 combines with J gene TRBJ2-5, with TRBD2 matching 7 bases. Germline CDR1 is SQVTM and CDR2 is ANQGSEA. The J segment lost 9 bases and the V segment lost 5 bases, leaving 6 bases of the junction unmatched. This CDR3 is 11 amino acids long. CDR3 sequence (DNA): TGCAGCGTTCCTGCGGGAGCGGCCCAGTACTTC. This encodes CSVPAGAAQYF.

The chain couples TRBV24-1 to TRBJ2-3; D remains ambiguous. The length of the CDR3 is 13 residues. Germline-derived CDR1 and CDR2 are KGHDR and SFDVKD. The V and J ends lost 5 bases and 2 bases respectively, with 7 bases between them. This chain's CDR3 is CATSVTPTDTQYF. The CDR3, as DNA: TGTGCCACCAGTGTAACTCCCACAGATACGCAGTATTTT.

The V gene is TRBV28, the J gene TRBJ1-3, with 12 bases aligning to TRBD1. CDR3 length: 18 residues. The ends lost 2 bases at V and 6 bases at J; junction bases unmatched: 11. Germline loops: CDR1 MDHEN, CDR2 SYDVKM. The CDR3 loop is CASSLTGTGGARENTIYF. The CDR3 DNA reads as TGTGCCAGCAGTTTAACCGGGACAGGGGGCGCGAGGGAAAACACCATATATTTT.